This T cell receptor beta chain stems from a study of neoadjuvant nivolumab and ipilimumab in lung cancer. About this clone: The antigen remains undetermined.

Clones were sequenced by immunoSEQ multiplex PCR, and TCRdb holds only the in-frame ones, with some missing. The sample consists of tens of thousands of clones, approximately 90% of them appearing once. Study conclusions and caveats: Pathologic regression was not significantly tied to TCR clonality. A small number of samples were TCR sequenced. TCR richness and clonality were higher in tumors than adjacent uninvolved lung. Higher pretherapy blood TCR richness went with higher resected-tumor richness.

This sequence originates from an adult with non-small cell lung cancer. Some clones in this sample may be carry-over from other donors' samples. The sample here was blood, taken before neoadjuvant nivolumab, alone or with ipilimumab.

In DNA, the CDR3 is TGTGCCTGGAGGAAGCACCAGGGGGGGGAAAAACTGTTTTTT. It yields the protein CAWRKHQGGEKLFF. V usage is TRBV30 and J usage is TRBJ1-4; 7 bases agree with TRBD1. Looked up from germline, CDR1 is GTSNPN and CDR2 is SVGIG (reference sequence). V dropped 3 bases and J dropped 8; count of bases not matched to a gene: 9. CDR3 length equals 14 residues.